These 18 T cell receptor beta chains came from one sample sequenced in a study of control samples from healthy donors and cancer patients. Assay: immunoSEQ multiplex PCR; the TCRdb copy retains only in-frame clones and omits some. The sample contains some 150,000 clones, approximately 94% of which appear only once. The sequenced material came from blood. The receptors come from a middle-aged man in good health.

The chain joins TRBV2 to TRBJ2-5, with D possibly TRBD2 on 5 matching bases. This CDR3 has 11 amino acids. V was cut by 6 bases and J by 3 bases, with 5 bases left in between. Germline V CDR1 and CDR2: SNHLY, FYNNEI. The CDR3 region is CASRLEETQYF. The CDR3 DNA is TGTGCCAGCAGACTAGAAGAGACCCAGTACTTC. The variable domain in full, with the rest retrieved from reference TRBV2 and TRBJ2-5, is EPEVTQTPSHQVTQMGQEVILRCVPISNHLYFYWYRQILGQKVEFLVSFYNNEISEKSEIFDDQFSVERPDGSNFTLKIRSTKLEDSAMYFCASRLEETQYFGPGTRLLVL.

The chain employs TRBV15 and TRBJ2-5; 8 bases are a match to TRBD1. V lost 5 bases, J lost 1 base, and 3 bases stayed unmatched. This CDR3 region has 14 residues. CDR1 LNHNV and CDR2 YYDKDF come from the germline V gene (reference sequence). The CDR3 nucleotides read TGTGCCACCAGCTTCGGGACAGGCCAAGAGACCCAGTACTTC. Translated, it gives CATSFGTGQETQYF. Based on the CDR3 plus reference TRBV15 and TRBJ2-5, the full variable domain is DAMVIQNPRYQVTQFGKPVTLSCSQTLNHNVMYWYQQKSSQAPKLLFHYYDKDFNNEADTPDNFQSRRPNTSFCFLDIRSPGLGDTAMYLCATSFGTGQETQYFGPGTRLLVL.

The gene calls are TRBV14 and TRBJ2-2, with 7 nucleotides matching TRBD2. J lost 2 bases, V lost 4 bases, and 10 bases had no gene match. This CDR3 region has 17 residues. CDR1 and CDR2 (germline): SGHDN, FVKESK. This CDR3 is CASSPRAGVINTGELFF. CDR3 nucleotides: TGTGCCAGCAGCCCCCGGGCGGGAGTTATCAACACCGGGGAGCTGTTTTTT.

The gene calls are TRBV9 and TRBJ2-1, with D hard to call. CDR3 size: 13 residues. Germline loops: CDR1 SGDLS, CDR2 YYNGEE. The germline V and J ends were trimmed by 2 bases and 9 bases, with 12 bases remaining between them. The CDR3 region is CASSVGQESEQFF. CDR3 sequence (DNA): TGTGCCAGCAGCGTCGGGCAGGAAAGTGAGCAGTTCTTC.

This chain joins TRBV6-5 and TRBJ2-5; D is perhaps TRBD2 (7 bases). The CDR3 runs to 15 residues. Germline V gives CDR1 MNHEY, CDR2 SVGAGI. V was shortened by 7 bases and J by 5 bases, with 20 bases between the two germline ends. The CDR3 protein is CASTLTGGSGETQYF. In DNA form, the CDR3 reads TGTGCCAGCACCCTAACGGGGGGCAGTGGGGAGACCCAGTACTTC.

The rearrangement joins TRBV11-2 to TRBJ2-1, with 8 positions matching TRBD2. Germline trimming cut 8 bases from V and 3 bases from J; bases unmatched to any gene: 12. The CDR3 sequence is 16 residues long. CDR1 SGHAT and CDR2 FQNNGV come from the germline V gene. The CDR3 is CASGGSGAPGYNEQFF. The CDR3 bases are TGTGCCAGCGGCGGTAGCGGGGCCCCGGGCTACAATGAGCAGTTCTTC.

The rearrangement links TRBV4-2 to TRBJ2-5; TRBD2 aligns across 7 bases. J lost 6 bases, V lost 0 bases, and 10 bases had no gene match. CDR1 is LGHNA, CDR2 YNFKEQ, per germline. CDR3 length equals 16 residues. As DNA, the CDR3 is TGTGCCAGCAGCCAAGATCAACGGGGGGTCGGACAGACCCAGTACTTC. This sequence encodes CASSQDQRGVGQTQYF.

This CDR3 is CASSGTSGGSETQYF. CDR3 DNA: TGTGCCAGCAGCGGGACTAGCGGGGGGTCGGAGACCCAGTACTTC. V gene TRBV6-5 combines with J gene TRBJ2-5, with 15 bases matching TRBD2. The CDR3 contains 15 residues. After removal of 6 bases from V and 5 bases from J, the junction contained 4 bases not matched to a gene. The germline gives CDR1 MNHEY, CDR2 SVGAGI.

The chain has TRBV5-4 and TRBJ1-4, with TRBD1 matching 10 bases. The ends lost 0 bases at V and 2 bases at J; junction bases unmatched: 1. Germline V gene sequence: CDR1 SGHNT, CDR2 YYREEE (reference sequence). The CDR3 consists of 16 residues. The CDR3 bases are TGTGCCAGCAGCTTGGGACAGGGGGCCACTAATGAAAAACTGTTTTTT. Translated: CASSLGQGATNEKLFF.

V and J are TRBV9 and TRBJ1-2; TRBD1 aligns across 11 bases. The CDR3 loop spans 17 amino acids. V gave up 4 bases and J gave up 6 bases; unmatched junction bases: 14. From germline, CDR1 is SGDLS and CDR2 YYNGEE. DNA for the CDR3: TGTGCCAGCAGCCCCGGGACAGGGGGGGGTTATAAGGATGGCTACACCTTC. Translated: CASSPGTGGGYKDGYTF.

The rearrangement joins TRBV3-1 (or the pseudogene TRBV3-2) to TRBJ1-1; D might be TRBD1 (5 bases). Trimming took 1 base from V and 1 from J, leaving 13 bases between them. Germline V CDR1 and CDR2: LGHDT, YNNKEL (reference sequence). There are 16 residues in the CDR3. This CDR3 is CASSQALRGSNTEAFF. CDR3 DNA sequence: TGTGCCAGCAGCCAAGCGTTGAGGGGCTCGAACACTGAAGCTTTCTTT.

The rearrangement links TRBV12-3 or TRBV12-4 to TRBJ2-1; 8 bases agree with TRBD1. The CDR3 is made up of 13 amino acids. The trim removed 6 bases at V and 9 bases at J, leaving 7 bases unmatched. The CDR3 region has the DNA TGTGCCAGCAGCACCGGGACAGGTTCTGAGCAGTTCTTC. Its protein is CASSTGTGSEQFF.

CDR3 bases: TGTGCCACCACAGGAGGTGGGGAGCAGTACTTC. Protein product: CATTGGGEQYF. The chain is built from TRBV5-6 and TRBJ2-7; D possibly uses TRBD1 or TRBD2 (5 bases each). Germline assignment: CDR1 SGHDT and CDR2 YYEEEE. V lost 9 bases and J lost 7, with 14 bases in between. CDR3 size: 11 residues. Using reference TRBV5-6 and TRBJ2-7 for the parts outside the CDR3, the full variable domain is DAGVTQSPTHLIKTRGQQVTLRCSPKSGHDTVSWYQQALGQGPQFIFQYYEEEERQRGNFPDRFSGHQFPNYSSELNVNALLLGDSALYLCATTGGGEQYFGPGTRLTVT.

The J gene is TRBJ2-2, the V gene TRBV12-3 or TRBV12-4, with D tentatively TRBD1 (6 bases). V was trimmed by 6 bases and J by 6 bases, leaving 11 bases between them. This CDR3 is 13 amino acids long. The CDR3 DNA follows: TGTGCCAGCAGCTGGCCAGGGGCCGGGGAGCTGTTTTTT. Amino acid sequence: CASSWPGAGELFF.

The genes are TRBV11-2 and TRBJ1-2; perhaps TRBD1 as D (5 bases). The V end was cut by 4 bases, the J end by 6 bases, with 21 bases between. There are 16 residues in the CDR3. Per the germline V gene, CDR1 is SGHAT and CDR2 is FQNNGV. CDR3 region: CASSSDGAIYENGYTF. In nucleotides, the CDR3 is TGTGCCAGCAGCTCCGACGGGGCAATATACGAGAATGGCTACACCTTC.

The chain has TRBV6-2 or TRBV6-3 and TRBJ2-3; 8 bases line up with TRBD2. This CDR3 region has 15 residues. Germline trimming cut 2 bases from V and 0 bases from J; bases unmatched to any gene: 1. CDR1 is MNHEY and CDR2 is SVGEGT in the germline V gene. CDR3 residues: CASSYERGSTDTQYF. Here the CDR3 DNA reads TGTGCCAGCAGTTACGAGCGGGGGAGCACAGATACGCAGTATTTT.

V and J are TRBV18 and TRBJ1-1; D ambiguous. CDR1 is KGHSH, CDR2 LQKENI, per germline. Trimming removed 6 bases from V and 7 bases from J, with 27 bases in between. This CDR3 contains 17 residues. The DNA of the CDR3 is TGTGCCAGCTCGAAGACGTTCGGCAGGACGCCGACCGTTGAAGCTTTCTTT. This codes for CASSKTFGRTPTVEAFF.

This rearrangement joins TRBV10-3 to TRBJ2-5; D could derive from TRBD1 or TRBD2 (5 bases each). The germline CDR1 and CDR2 sequences are ENHRY and SYGVKD. V lost 6 bases and J lost 1, with 12 bases in between. The CDR3 length is 14 residues. CDR3: CAIRGDGGQETQYF. Written as DNA, the CDR3 is TGTGCCATCAGGGGGGACGGTGGCCAAGAGACCCAGTACTTC.